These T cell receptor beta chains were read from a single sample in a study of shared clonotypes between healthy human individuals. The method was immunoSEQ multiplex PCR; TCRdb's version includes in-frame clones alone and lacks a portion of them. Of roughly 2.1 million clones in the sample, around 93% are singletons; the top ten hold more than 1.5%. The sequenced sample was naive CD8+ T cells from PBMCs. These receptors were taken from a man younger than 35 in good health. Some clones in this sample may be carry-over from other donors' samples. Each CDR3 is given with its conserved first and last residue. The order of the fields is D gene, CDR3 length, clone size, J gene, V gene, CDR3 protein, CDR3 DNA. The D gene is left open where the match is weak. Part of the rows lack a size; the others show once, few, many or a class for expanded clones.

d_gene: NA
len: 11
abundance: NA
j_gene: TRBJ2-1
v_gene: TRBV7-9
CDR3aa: CASSGWSEQFF
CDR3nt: TGTGCCAGCAGCGGTTGGAGTGAGCAGTTCTTC

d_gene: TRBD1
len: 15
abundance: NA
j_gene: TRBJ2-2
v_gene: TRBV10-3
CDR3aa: CAISEFNRGLWELFF
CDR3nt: TGTGCCATCAGTGAATTTAACAGGGGGCTGTGGGAGCTGTTTTTT

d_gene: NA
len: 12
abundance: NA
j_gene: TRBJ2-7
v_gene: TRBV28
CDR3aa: CASSLGEGEQYF
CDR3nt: TGTGCCAGCAGTTTGGGGGAAGGCGAGCAGTACTTC

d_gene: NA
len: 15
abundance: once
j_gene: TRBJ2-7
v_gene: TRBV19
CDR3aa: CASSVGTLSSYEQYF
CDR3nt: TGTGCCAGTAGTGTCGGGACGTTGAGCTCCTACGAGCAGTACTTC

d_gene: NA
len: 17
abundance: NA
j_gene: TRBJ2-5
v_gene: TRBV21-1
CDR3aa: CASSKREREDTQETQYF
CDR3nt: TGTGCCAGCAGCAAAAGGGAGCGGGAGGACACCCAAGAGACCCAGTACTTC

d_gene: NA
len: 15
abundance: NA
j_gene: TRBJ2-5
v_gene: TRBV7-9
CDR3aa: CASSPPLGSQETQYF
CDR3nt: TGTGCCAGCAGCCCTCCCCTCGGCAGCCAAGAGACCCAGTACTTC

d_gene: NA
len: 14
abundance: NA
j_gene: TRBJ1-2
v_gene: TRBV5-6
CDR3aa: CASSLPSSTYGYTF
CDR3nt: TGTGCCAGCAGCTTGCCCAGTTCAACCTATGGCTACACCTTC

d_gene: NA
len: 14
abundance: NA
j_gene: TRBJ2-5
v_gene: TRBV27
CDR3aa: CASSFFQDQETQYF
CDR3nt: TGTGCCAGCAGTTTCTTTCAGGACCAAGAGACCCAGTACTTC

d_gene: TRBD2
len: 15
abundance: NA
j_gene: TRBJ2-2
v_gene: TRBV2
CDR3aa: CASLTSGERTGELFF
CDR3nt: TGTGCCAGCCTAACTAGCGGGGAAAGAACCGGGGAGCTGTTTTTT

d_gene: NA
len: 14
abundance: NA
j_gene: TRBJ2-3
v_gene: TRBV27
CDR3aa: CASTRSGRTDTQYF
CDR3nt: TGTGCCAGCACCCGTAGCGGTCGCACAGATACGCAGTATTTT

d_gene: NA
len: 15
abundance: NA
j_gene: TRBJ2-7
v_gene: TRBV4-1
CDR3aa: CASSQLRTEINEQYF
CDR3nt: TGCGCCAGCAGCCAACTTCGGACGGAAATAAACGAGCAGTACTTC

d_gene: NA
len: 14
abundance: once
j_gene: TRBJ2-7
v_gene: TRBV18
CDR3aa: CASSPDSPTYEQYF
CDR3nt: TGTGCCAGCTCACCAGACAGCCCGACCTACGAGCAGTACTTC

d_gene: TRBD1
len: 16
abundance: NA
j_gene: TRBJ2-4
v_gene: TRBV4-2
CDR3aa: CASSQAEGASKNIQYF
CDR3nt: TGTGCCAGCAGCCAAGCAGAGGGGGCAAGCAAAAACATTCAGTACTTC

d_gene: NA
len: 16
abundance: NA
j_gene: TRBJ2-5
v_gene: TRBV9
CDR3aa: CASSVVSTHESETQYF
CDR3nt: TGTGCCAGCAGCGTAGTATCGACCCACGAATCGGAGACCCAGTACTTC

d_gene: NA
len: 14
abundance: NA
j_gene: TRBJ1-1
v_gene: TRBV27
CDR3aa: CASTSPGPNTEAFF
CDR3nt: TGTGCCAGCACCTCTCCCGGGCCGAACACTGAAGCTTTCTTT

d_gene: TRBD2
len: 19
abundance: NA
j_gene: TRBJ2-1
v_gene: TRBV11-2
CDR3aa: CASSWRVLFGGRANNEQFF
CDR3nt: TGTGCCAGCAGCTGGAGGGTCTTATTTGGAGGGAGGGCCAACAATGAGCAGTTCTTC

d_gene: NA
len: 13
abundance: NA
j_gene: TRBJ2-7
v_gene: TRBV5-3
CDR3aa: CARSLDPIYEQYF
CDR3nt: TGTGCCAGAAGCCTGGACCCGATCTACGAGCAGTACTTC

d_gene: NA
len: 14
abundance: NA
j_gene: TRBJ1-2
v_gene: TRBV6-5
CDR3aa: CASIPGEGNYGYTF
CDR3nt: TGTGCCAGCATTCCAGGGGAGGGTAACTATGGCTACACCTTC

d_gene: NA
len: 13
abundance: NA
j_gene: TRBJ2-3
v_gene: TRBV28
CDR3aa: CASSLSPPDTQYF
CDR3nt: TGTGCCAGCAGTTTATCCCCCCCAGATACGCAGTATTTT

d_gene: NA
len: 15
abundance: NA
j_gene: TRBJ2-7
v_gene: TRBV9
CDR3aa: CASSAFGGLSYEQYF
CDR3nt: TGTGCCAGCAGCGCGTTCGGCGGCCTCTCCTACGAGCAGTACTTC

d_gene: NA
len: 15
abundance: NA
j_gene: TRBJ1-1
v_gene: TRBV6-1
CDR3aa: CASSETRGGATEAFF
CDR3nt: TGTGCCAGCAGTGAAACCCGTGGGGGGGCTACTGAAGCTTTCTTT

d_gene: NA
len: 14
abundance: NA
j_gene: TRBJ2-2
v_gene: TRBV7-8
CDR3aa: CASLGSANTGELFF
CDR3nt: TGTGCCAGCCTCGGGTCTGCGAACACCGGGGAGCTGTTTTTT

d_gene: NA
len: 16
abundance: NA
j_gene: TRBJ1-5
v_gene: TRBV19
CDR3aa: CASSIRAGSSNQPQHF
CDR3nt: TGTGCCAGTAGTATTCGGGCCGGGTCAAGCAATCAGCCCCAGCATTTT

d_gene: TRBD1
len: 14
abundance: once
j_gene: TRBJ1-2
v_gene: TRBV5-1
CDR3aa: CASSRMGQGGGYTF
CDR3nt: TGCGCCAGCAGCAGAATGGGACAGGGCGGTGGCTACACCTTC

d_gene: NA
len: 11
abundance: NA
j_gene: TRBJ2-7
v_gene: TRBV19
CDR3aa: CASGLIYEQYF
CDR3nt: TGTGCCAGCGGGCTTATCTACGAGCAGTACTTC

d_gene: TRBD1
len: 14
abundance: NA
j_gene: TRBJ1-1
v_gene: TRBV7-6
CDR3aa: CASSLRQGSTEAFF
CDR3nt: TGTGCCAGCAGCTTACGACAGGGGAGCACTGAAGCTTTCTTT

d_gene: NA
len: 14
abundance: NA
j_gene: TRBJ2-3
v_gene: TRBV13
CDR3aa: CASSSLGSTDTQYF
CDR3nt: TGTGCCAGCAGCTCCCTGGGGTCCACAGATACGCAGTATTTT

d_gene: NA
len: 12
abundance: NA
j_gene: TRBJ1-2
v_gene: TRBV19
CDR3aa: CASKEENYGYTF
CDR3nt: TGTGCCAGTAAAGAGGAGAACTATGGCTACACCTTC

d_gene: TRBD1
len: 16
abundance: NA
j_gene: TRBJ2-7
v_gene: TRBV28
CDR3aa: CASRIRAGQGTYEQYF
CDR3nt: TGTGCCAGCAGAATACGCGCGGGACAGGGGACCTACGAGCAGTACTTC

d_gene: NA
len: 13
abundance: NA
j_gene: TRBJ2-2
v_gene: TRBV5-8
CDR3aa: CASSSGNTGELFF
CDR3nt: TGTGCCAGCAGCTCGGGGAACACCGGGGAGCTGTTTTTT

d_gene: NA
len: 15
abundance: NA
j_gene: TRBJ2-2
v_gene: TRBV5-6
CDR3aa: CASILTATSSGELFF
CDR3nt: TGTGCCAGCATCCTTACGGCCACGTCATCCGGGGAGCTGTTTTTT

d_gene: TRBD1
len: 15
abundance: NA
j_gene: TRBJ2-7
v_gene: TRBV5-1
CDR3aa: CASSLMTGVSYEQYF
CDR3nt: TGCGCCAGCAGCTTAATGACAGGGGTGTCCTACGAGCAGTACTTC